Listed below are T cell receptor beta chains from one sample, sequenced in a study of early T cells in non-severe SARS-CoV-2 infection. TCRdb independently ran MiXCR on the 5' RACE reads; one entry per CDR3 protein. The sample lists more than 45,000 distinct CDR3 sequences; around 12% were seen once. The material sequenced was whole blood. These receptor sequences come from an adult who was a healthcare worker with PCR-confirmed SARS-CoV-2 infection or an uninfected control (not recorded which). The CDR3 runs from the conserved cysteine through the conserved F or W. Each record gives: D gene, J gene, clone size, V gene, CDR3 protein, CDR3 DNA. A D gene is named only where the DNA matches it firmly. For some rows the clone size is stated as once, few or many, or as a class when expanded; others skip it.

>.|TRBJ2-3|few|TRBV6-5
CASSYPSRGDTQYF
TGTGCCAGCAGTTACCCTAGCAGGGGAGATACGCAGTATTTT
>.|TRBJ1-1|.|TRBV6-5
CASSYGRGITEAFF
TGTGCCAGCAGTTACGGCAGGGGCATCACTGAAGCTTTCTTT
>TRBD2|TRBJ2-5|.|TRBV29-1
CSVTPTSGRQETQYF
TGCAGCGTTACACCGACTAGCGGGAGACAAGAGACCCAGTACTTC
>.|TRBJ2-7|few|TRBV27
CASSFLPGRQLMSEQYF
TGTGCCAGCAGTTTCCTCCCCGGACGGCAGCTTATGTCCGAGCAGTACTTC
>TRBD2|TRBJ2-6|few|TRBV29-1
CSVFAGASGANVLTF
TGCAGCGTTTTTGCGGGAGCGTCTGGGGCCAACGTCCTGACTTTC
>TRBD2|TRBJ2-3|many|TRBV20-1
CSANLAASTDTQYF
TGCAGTGCTAATCTAGCGGCTAGCACAGATACGCAGTATTTT
>TRBD1|TRBJ2-7|.|TRBV27
CASSSITGGRQYEQYF
TGTGCCAGCAGTTCGATCACAGGGGGTCGACAATACGAGCAGTACTTC
>TRBD2|TRBJ2-1|few|TRBV7-2
CASSYVAGNEQFF
TGTGCCAGCAGCTACGTAGCGGGGAATGAGCAGTTCTTC
>.|TRBJ2-7|many|TRBV6-2/TRBV6-3
CASSARVYEQYF
TGTGCCAGCAGCGCACGGGTCTACGAGCAGTACTTC
>.|TRBJ1-5|many|TRBV20-1
CSASGDPYQPQHF
TGCAGTGCTAGTGGAGATCCCTATCAGCCCCAGCATTTT
>.|TRBJ1-5|many|TRBV25-1
CASSEEGNSNQPQHF
TGTGCCAGCAGTGAGGAGGGTAATAGCAATCAGCCCCAGCATTTT
>.|TRBJ1-1|many|TRBV6-6
CASITPSGTEAFF
TGTGCCAGCATCACCCCGAGTGGTACTGAAGCTTTCTTT
>TRBD2|TRBJ2-3|.|TRBV2
CASGLAGGPTDTQYF
TGTGCCAGCGGCCTAGCGGGAGGGCCTACAGATACGCAGTATTTT
>.|TRBJ1-2|few|TRBV30
CAWHTIQGYTF
TGTGCCTGGCATACCATTCAGGGCTACACCTTC
>.|TRBJ1-2|many|TRBV27
CASSFGPYYGYTF
TGTGCCAGCAGTTTTGGGCCGTACTATGGCTACACCTTC
>.|TRBJ2-5|few|TRBV29-1
CSVGERETQYF
TGCAGCGTTGGGGAGAGAGAGACCCAGTACTTC
>TRBD1|TRBJ1-2|few|TRBV7-9
CASSLSQGAEYGYTF
TGTGCCAGCAGCCTTTCACAGGGGGCAGAATATGGCTACACCTTC
>.|TRBJ1-3|.|TRBV20-1
CSASTLTASGNTIYF
TGCAGTGCTAGTACGCTCACAGCCTCTGGAAACACCATATATTTT
>.|TRBJ2-3|.|TRBV7-2
CASSLDPSSTDTQYF
TGTGCCAGCAGCTTAGACCCCTCTAGCACAGATACGCAGTATTTT
>.|TRBJ2-1|.|TRBV14
CASSQSNEQFF
TGTGCCAGCAGCCAGAGCAATGAGCAGTTCTTC
>TRBD1|TRBJ1-5|many|TRBV25-1
CASSAATGGSQPQHF
TGTGCCAGCAGTGCCGCTACAGGGGGCTCTCAGCCCCAGCATTTT
>.|TRBJ2-4|.|TRBV28
CASSLESRAIQYF
TGTGCCAGCAGTTTGGAGTCACGGGCCATTCAGTACTTC
>TRBD2|TRBJ2-1|few|TRBV7-2
CASSLRREEYNEQFF
TGTGCCAGCAGCTTAAGACGGGAGGAATACAATGAGCAGTTCTTC
>.|TRBJ2-1|few|TRBV11-2
CASRGGSVYNEQFF
TGTGCCAGCAGGGGTGGTAGCGTATACAATGAGCAGTTCTTC
>.|TRBJ2-7|.|TRBV6-1
CASPAPSGVGQYF
TGTGCCAGCCCAGCCCCCTCCGGAGTGGGGCAGTACTTC